The following is a TCR beta chain sequence with its context. Antigen: not known. The method was immunoSEQ multiplex PCR; TCRdb's version includes in-frame clones alone and lacks a portion of them. The sample holds 30,000 to 35,000 clones, roughly nine tenths seen once. This sample is part of a study of chemoradiotherapy in HPV16-positive cancers. Study summary: Functional T-cell assays on a couple of HPV16-positive patients' cells defined candidate HPV-specific clones and common TCR motifs. General study findings and limits: Candidate HPV-specific clones and E7-related TCR motifs grew in tumor during treatment. HPV-specific T cells were functionally defined from only a couple of HPV16-positive patients.

Samples were taken several times over chemoradiotherapy. This CDR3 region has 14 residues. Trimming cost V 5 bases and J 1 base, with 12 bases left between them. In germline, CDR1 is SGHRS, CDR2 YFSETQ. The sequencing here drew on blood, taken from a patient who underwent chemoradiotherapy. The chain couples TRBV5-1 to TRBJ2-5; no definite D call. The sequence came from a human donor with HPV-associated anogenital cancer. The CDR3 nucleotides are TGCGCCAGCAGTTTAGGATCGTCCCAAGAGACCCAGTACTTC. Its protein is CASSLGSSQETQYF.